The next 6 T cell receptor beta chains were all read from a single sample in a study of T-cell memory formation after mild COVID-19 (dated by TCRdb to about 2021). The method behind the library was 5' RACE. Sequencing used an Illumina NovaSeq 6000. TCRdb reprocessed the public reads (quality trimming at Q25 with fastp, clone calling with MiXCR) and kept in-frame beta chains. For every CDR3 protein sequence, its rows merge into one entry that carries the most common genes and DNA. Within this sample are just under 150,000 distinct CDR3 sequences, with around 5.8% of them counted one time only. The leading ten clones occupy about 1.9% of the sample. The sequenced material came from PBMCs or a T cell subset sorted from them (not recorded which). Source of these receptors: an adult woman who had mild COVID-19 (a few samples of this study predate the infection). The sample titles of this study are shuffled in the database, so cell type and time point are left out; the donor was told from shared clones.

The chain links TRBV6-6 to TRBJ2-7; 9 positions match TRBD2. CDR1 is MNHNY, CDR2 SVGAGI, per germline (reference sequence). This CDR3 is built from 13 residues. Germline trimming cut 8 bases from V and 2 bases from J; bases unmatched to any gene: 4. The CDR3 DNA sequence: TGTGCCAGCCGCGGGACTAGCACCTACGAGCAGTACTTC. Its translation: CASRGTSTYEQYF.

This clonotype was found many times. The V call is TRBV9, the J call TRBJ2-1; 10 bases align to TRBD1. J lost 8 bases, V lost 4 bases, and 15 bases had no gene match. The CDR3 has 17 residues. CDR1 and CDR2 from the germline V gene are SGDLS and YYNGEE. The CDR3 spells CASSSRSDRGRLDEQFF. DNA for the CDR3: TGTGCCAGCAGCTCCCGATCTGACAGGGGGCGATTGGATGAGCAGTTCTTC.

Ten or more counts support this clonotype. This rearrangement joins TRBV20-1 to TRBJ1-5; tentatively, D is TRBD1 (6 bases). Germline CDR1 is DFQATT and CDR2 is SNEGSKA (reference sequence). With 5 bases removed from V and 0 bases from J, the gap between germline ends came to 14 bases. The CDR3 has 15 residues. CDR3 sequence reads: CSALGVGHSNQPQHF. The CDR3 nucleotides read TGCAGTGCTCTAGGAGTGGGACATAGCAATCAGCCCCAGCATTTT.

In its sample, this clonotype was seen many times. V is TRBV20-1 and J is TRBJ2-1; possibly TRBD1 for D (5 bases). CDR1 and CDR2 (germline): DFQATT, SNEGSKA (reference sequence). This CDR3 has 13 amino acids. Trimming pared 4 bases from V and 8 bases from J, leaving 15 bases between. The CDR3 nucleotides are TGCAGTGCTACTCAGGGTAGTTCCGATGAGCAGTTCTTC. Its protein is CSATQGSSDEQFF.

This clonotype was found many times. The rearrangement joins TRBV12-3 or TRBV12-4 to TRBJ2-2; no clear D gene. Trimming stripped 3 bases from V and 6 bases from J, with 11 bases between. CDR3 size: 14 residues. The CDR3 loop is CASSLPGRAGELFF. For the CDR3, the DNA is TGTGCCAGCAGTTTGCCCGGAAGGGCCGGGGAGCTGTTTTTT.

V gene TRBV19 combines with J gene TRBJ1-2; 9 bases fit TRBD1. The CDR3 sequence is 16 residues long. Germline V gene data show CDR1 as LNHDA and CDR2 as SQIVND (reference sequence). V was clipped by 3 bases and J by 2 bases; unmatched bases: 7. CDR3 region: CASSIPGTGRNYGYTF. The CDR3 DNA sequence: TGTGCCAGTAGTATTCCCGGGACAGGGCGAAACTATGGCTACACCTTC.